These T cell receptor beta chains were read from a single sample in a study of Graves' ophthalmopathy and Graves' hyperthyroidism. TCRdb used MiXCR to reprocess the multiplex PCR reads, holding one entry per CDR3 protein. The profile shows roughly 500,000 distinct CDR3 sequences, approximately 15% of them singletons. Material for sequencing was blood. All receptors come from a woman in her thirties with Graves' ophthalmopathy. Both conserved end residues are trimmed from each CDR3.

v_gene: TRBV12-3/TRBV12-4
CDR3aa: ASTPRTTGSGNTIY

v_gene: TRBV20-1
CDR3aa: SARGSTEGGNIQY

v_gene: TRBV28
CDR3aa: ASSLRMASGPSYEQY

v_gene: TRBV19
CDR3aa: ASSPDYNEAF

v_gene: TRBV19
CDR3aa: ASSPRRDSTDGYT

v_gene: TRBV6-4
CDR3aa: ASSTLVRSVNTGELF

v_gene: TRBV4-1
CDR3aa: ASSQASRETQY

v_gene: TRBV30
CDR3aa: ALEGITGELF

v_gene: TRBV28
CDR3aa: ASRMNAEAF

v_gene: TRBV20-1
CDR3aa: SADRVSGNTIY

v_gene: TRBV9
CDR3aa: ASRWGADTGELF

v_gene: TRBV5-1
CDR3aa: ASSKGQTRDEQY

v_gene: TRBV12-3/TRBV12-4
CDR3aa: ASSPRQGDSPLH

v_gene: TRBV14
CDR3aa: ASSQEQFRTF

v_gene: TRBV7-8
CDR3aa: ASSLALQARSTEAF

v_gene: TRBV5-1
CDR3aa: ASGRTGDDTEAF

v_gene: TRBV30
CDR3aa: AWTEEPPGTEAF

v_gene: TRBV6-6
CDR3aa: ASTPRDRVRGQIGSPYEQY

v_gene: TRBV29-1
CDR3aa: SVEAGENSPLH

v_gene: TRBV18
CDR3aa: ASSPRNSVAKNIQY

v_gene: TRBV14
CDR3aa: ASSQYLWEYEQY

v_gene: TRBV7-9
CDR3aa: ASSLVRSRGERAF

v_gene: TRBV10-3
CDR3aa: AISDQGRFYGYT

v_gene: TRBV2
CDR3aa: ASGDRRGDNQPQH

v_gene: TRBV28
CDR3aa: ASSYLRNGANVLT

v_gene: TRBV30
CDR3aa: AWSTRAESSYNSPLH